This T cell receptor beta chain was profiled in a study of cytomegalovirus exposure and HLA in healthy donors (dated by TCRdb to the late 2010s). Some background on the complete study: In an earlier analysis of 450 to 750 of the donors, approximately 300 Gb of sequence data and some 120 million unique TCR beta sequences from about 190 million T cells were reported. An early release covering roughly 580 HLA-typed donors comprised approximately 300 gigabases of sequencing data and tens of millions of unique TCR sequences. Of the roughly 420 genotyped donors, 80% to 90% were placed in the genetic ancestry cluster associated with self-reported Caucasian donors. The study aimed to test whether signatures of past pathogen exposure could be identified by cataloging public T cell receptors. The T cell repertoires of around 730 subjects were profiled by immunosequencing and related to cytomegalovirus serostatus. Along with the approximately 620-subject first cohort, a separate validation cohort of over a hundred different subjects was used. To predict cytomegalovirus infection status, the study brought together high-throughput TCR immunosequencing, statistical association of individual TCRs with disease status, and machine learning. To study patterns of TCR occurrence, a later analysis re-analyzed previously published TCR beta repertoires from around 670 donors and added high-resolution HLA genotyping. Rather than drawing on any new phenotypic data, the later analysis identified candidate immune exposures from TCR beta sequences and the way those sequences occurred across donors. To decide whether each TCR beta V gene segment behaved as functional or pseudogenic, an earlier analysis of approximately 590 of the donors relied on high-throughput TCR beta sequencing. Alongside the repertoire data, information on donor age, sex, ethnicity and CMV serostatus was compiled. Genome-wide SNP genotypes for about three fifths of the roughly 670 donors were used in a later genetic analysis, which treated that subset as a discovery cohort. All discovery cohort repertoires had been generated on a single sequencing platform. Both class I and class II loci were covered by HLA typing, at four-digit resolution. The number of typed donors differed by locus: roughly 629-640 for A, B, C, DRB1 and DQB1; 522 for DQA1; 600 to 610 for DPA1; and roughly 470 for DPB1. Because of strong linkage in the cohort, roughly five DR-DQ haplotypes were treated as single units for association and clustering. Across approximately 420 genotyped donors of the cohort, an average of about 240,000 unique TCR beta nucleotide sequences per donor were sequenced, and around 20% of those sequences were non-productive. What the work shows at the level of the full study, not this receptor alone: According to a later genetic analysis, donors in an Asian-associated ancestry cluster had fewer N-insertions in productive TCRs than the approximately 710-donor mean. Because counts were too low, roughly 16 rarely observed V segments, including chromosome 9 orphons, were excluded from the earlier analysis of several hundred of the donors. An association between a missense DCLRE1C variant and V-gene and J-gene trimming of TCR beta chains was found in a later genetic analysis and replicated in an independent cohort. Most TCR sequences were seen in very few donors, while some public TCRs were found in many individuals. The cohort was sequenced for TCR beta chains only, and without alpha or paired-chain data the features that could be detected were limited. Because the 87-base-pair reads could not distinguish some IMGT-functional V segments, including TRBV6-2 and TRBV6-3, those segments were excluded. According to a later analysis, most CMV-associated TCR beta chains appeared to be HLA-restricted, and the HLA associations seemed to be driven largely by CMV exposure. A later analysis associated approximately 17,000 TCR beta sequences with specific HLA alleles at a false discovery rate of 0.05. In vitro tests confirmed that three of the cytomegalovirus-associated TCR beta chains recognize cytomegalovirus antigens. Linkage disequilibrium might explain the correlated functional status among segregating V segments, but an unknown experimental factor could not be excluded. In both the original and validation cohorts, the classifier was reported to diagnose cytomegalovirus status with high specificity and sensitivity. Strong co-occurrence of HLA alleles, especially DR and DQ, made assigning TCR associations to individual alleles difficult. A group of highly shared sequence variants was considered likely to be a technical artifact of the sequencing pipeline. In an earlier analysis of 450 to 750 of the donors, most TCR beta V segments appeared in productive rearrangements about 90% or about 30% of the time, broadly matching IMGT annotations. In the study, some 180 TCR beta chains were listed as associated with cytomegalovirus. In a later analysis, the rate of TCR association differed among HLA loci, with DRB1 alleles having the most associated TCRs and HLA-C alleles having the fewest. For the cohort, immune exposure information was limited to CMV serostatus. In a later analysis, HLA-associated TCR beta chains showed more clonal expansion and lower generation probabilities than non-associated chains that were equally common. The authors suggested that the approach could potentially be extended to other disease states and immunological phenotypes. In a later analysis, several top co-occurrence clusters were reported to appear linked to parvovirus B19, influenza, CMV and Epstein-Barr virus. Presence/absence analyses assumed roughly uniform sequencing depth across donors, an assumption that may not hold. A further reported finding was that TCR beta sequences accurately predicted the HLA-A and HLA-B alleles for most subjects in the first cohort. HLA typing was unavailable for some donors at each locus, so association tests used only the typed subset.

In total, roughly 710 healthy bone marrow donors made up the cohort. All cohort members were sampled while nominally healthy, although unrecorded immune exposures were likely present. The donor tested CMV seronegative and was one of the 352 seronegative cohort members. A peripheral blood sample was provided by each donor, and peripheral blood mononuclear cells were used for TCR beta sequencing. Genomic DNA extraction from the blood cell samples was performed with the Qiagen DNeasy Blood Extraction Kit. Including cysteine and phenylalanine, the CDR3 has 15 amino acids. The retained sequence is limited to the CDR3, 45 bases, with the frame set at the first base. Reading the germline V gene gives CDR1 ENHRY and CDR2 SYGVKD. The V end gives up 4 bases and the J end 1 base, leaving 5 bases in the junction not matched to a gene. The method behind the library was the immunoSEQ multiplex PCR assay. The multiplex PCR relied on a mix of 60 forward primers for TCR Vbeta segments and 13 reverse primers for TCR Jbeta segments. The CDR3 region of rearranged TCR beta genes was amplified from genomic DNA by a multiplex PCR assay. The amplified TCR beta libraries were sequenced on the Illumina HiSeq System as 87-base-pair reads. Regarding the original processing steps: A later analysis tallied around 87 million unique TCR beta chains across the 666 repertoires, and roughly 11 million of those chains were shared by two or more donors. A nearest-neighbor algorithm error-corrected the raw reads and collapsed the reads into unique sequences, merging closely related sequences to remove PCR and sequencing errors. CDR3 sequences were aligned to IMGT reference sequences to assign V, D and J gene segments. Each retained sequence needed at least a six-nucleotide match to both a V gene segment and a J gene segment. Rearrangements were classified as productive when the CDR3 lacked stop codons and remained in frame with V and J, and all other rearrangements were classified as non-productive. CDR3 was defined according to IMGT convention as the region running from the second conserved V-encoded cysteine to the conserved J-encoded phenylalanine. Sequences without an unambiguous match to a single V gene segment were excluded from the earlier analysis of several hundred of the donors. An earlier analysis of a few hundred of the donors classified V segments as functional when productive rearrangements were above 56.7% and as segregating when the standard deviation between donors was above 5%. A statistical classification framework was developed to diagnose cytomegalovirus status using the catalog of TCR beta chain sequences. A later analysis assigned V and J genes by comparing TCR nucleotide sequences with IMGT/GENE-DB human TR gene sequences. In a later analysis, CDR3 sequences and most-parsimonious VDJ recombination scenarios were assigned using the TCRdist pipeline. In a later analysis, each TCR beta chain was defined by its CDR3 amino acid sequence together with its V-gene family, and reads without a unique V-gene family were excluded. A later analysis removed roughly 590 highly shared, low-generation-probability nucleotide sequences to deal with suspected cross-contamination and a sequencing artifact. A later analysis calculated a clonal expansion index for each public chain from normalized within-repertoire ranks of inferred template counts. A later analysis computed generation probabilities with a VDJ recombination model fitted to out-of-frame rearrangements, and checked the results against IGoR. A later analysis scored TCR-TCR, TCR-HLA and TCR-CMV co-occurrence with hypergeometric tests, applying a repertoire-size bias correction to TCR pairs. A later analysis estimated false discovery rates by permuting HLA or CMV assignments 20 times. In a later analysis, co-occurring TCRs were grouped using DBSCAN, and TCRdist sequence similarity was added for clustering within HLA-allele-positive subsets. Repertoires with fewer than 30,000 or more than 120,000 public chains, plus five repertoires with anomalous nucleotide sharing, were excluded from co-occurrence clustering. TCRdb holds this immuneACCESS table with in-frame rearrangements only. Some clones are missing; in checked studies, unresolved V genes explain under half, and the rest has no known cause. D and trimming were read from the DNA, whereas the V and J calls and clone size are those reported in that table. The sample yields about 150,000 clones; over 80% were counted once. The ten biggest clones cover approximately 1.5% of the sample.

On this clone: It has no known antigen specificity. One base away there is no much larger clone; base qualities are not given.

The V gene is TRBV10-3 and the J gene is TRBJ2-5; 8 bases in the junction line up with TRBD2. This clonotype originated in a man aged 35 to 55 in good health and CMV-seronegative. Sequenced material: PBMCs. The CDR3 has the sequence CAISGTSSPQETQYF. The nucleotide sequence is given as TGTGCCATCAGTGGGACTAGCTCCCCCCAAGAGACCCAGTACTTC.